These T cell receptor beta chains were read from a single sample in a study of blood T cell repertoires in COVID-19. TCRdb keeps only in-frame clones here, not all; method: immunoSEQ multiplex PCR. The profile shows about 280,000 clones, around 86% of them singletons. The sequencing input was peripheral blood. Every receptor here comes from a human donor in a cohort sampled during active COVID-19. The conserved cysteine and the conserved F or W are not part of the CDR3 here.

v_call: TRBV18
j_call: TRBJ2-1
cdr3_length: 16
cdr3_aa: ASSPFVTSGGLDNEQF

v_call: TRBV9
j_call: TRBJ2-1
cdr3_length: 14
cdr3_aa: ASSALPGLAGYEQF

v_call: TRBV27
j_call: TRBJ1-4
cdr3_length: 13
cdr3_aa: ASSFQGASVEKLF

v_call: TRBV6-1
j_call: TRBJ2-7
cdr3_length: 12
cdr3_aa: ASSDGGRSREQY

v_call: TRBV5-1
j_call: TRBJ1-2
cdr3_length: 11
cdr3_aa: ASSPGNPDGYT

v_call: TRBV5-1
j_call: TRBJ2-2
cdr3_length: 13
cdr3_aa: ASSLGRTNTGELF

v_call: TRBV5-4
j_call: TRBJ2-7
cdr3_length: 14
cdr3_aa: ASSLWGELASYEQY

v_call: TRBV6-1
j_call: TRBJ2-1
cdr3_length: 11
cdr3_aa: ASSERQGLEQF

v_call: TRBV7-9
j_call: TRBJ1-4
cdr3_length: 13
cdr3_aa: ASSLGTARNEKLF

v_call: TRBV6-6
j_call: TRBJ2-3
cdr3_length: 16
cdr3_aa: ASSPRDSGRVSTDTQY

v_call: TRBV20-1
j_call: TRBJ2-1
cdr3_length: 9
cdr3_aa: SAELANEQF

v_call: TRBV19
j_call: TRBJ1-4
cdr3_length: 14
cdr3_aa: ASRILGQGTNEKLF

v_call: TRBV18
j_call: TRBJ2-3
cdr3_length: 13
cdr3_aa: ASSPTGFGTDTQY

v_call: TRBV24-1
j_call: TRBJ2-1
cdr3_length: 11
cdr3_aa: ATSDDSSNEQF

v_call: TRBV23-1
j_call: TRBJ1-2
cdr3_length: 12
cdr3_aa: ASSHRGVQEGYT

v_call: TRBV6-5
j_call: TRBJ2-7
cdr3_length: 13
cdr3_aa: ASSQAGQGRYEQY

v_call: TRBV20-1
j_call: TRBJ2-1
cdr3_length: 12
cdr3_aa: SASGLAGEDEQF

v_call: TRBV19
j_call: TRBJ1-5
cdr3_length: 12
cdr3_aa: ASSIHITGQPQH

v_call: TRBV29-1
j_call: TRBJ2-7
cdr3_length: 13
cdr3_aa: SVDKPGQGSHEQY

v_call: TRBV30
j_call: TRBJ2-6
cdr3_length: 14
cdr3_aa: ACQGSYYSGANVLT

v_call: TRBV5-4
j_call: TRBJ2-1
cdr3_length: 13
cdr3_aa: ASKLAGTSGRSEF

v_call: TRBV24-1
j_call: TRBJ2-2
cdr3_length: 12
cdr3_aa: ATSDAGLTGELF

v_call: TRBV5-4
j_call: TRBJ1-2
cdr3_length: 11
cdr3_aa: ASSLGGAIRYT

v_call: TRBV2
j_call: TRBJ2-7
cdr3_length: 8
cdr3_aa: ASPAYEQY

v_call: TRBV2
j_call: TRBJ2-5
cdr3_length: 14
cdr3_aa: ASRANRGLRSETQY

v_call: TRBV3-1/TRBV3-2
j_call: TRBJ2-7
cdr3_length: 12
cdr3_aa: ASSQGTSGYEQY

v_call: TRBV2
j_call: TRBJ2-5
cdr3_length: 10
cdr3_aa: ASSRESGSPY

v_call: TRBV27
j_call: TRBJ1-1
cdr3_length: 12
cdr3_aa: ASSVDRANTEAF

v_call: TRBV21-1
j_call: TRBJ2-7
cdr3_length: 12
cdr3_aa: ASSKNRGLYEQY

v_call: TRBV29-1
j_call: TRBJ1-1
cdr3_length: 11
cdr3_aa: SVVPPSRIIAF

v_call: TRBV7-2
j_call: TRBJ1-1
cdr3_length: 10
cdr3_aa: ASSLSFTEAF

v_call: TRBV9
j_call: TRBJ1-2
cdr3_length: 14
cdr3_aa: ASSVEPGTGVDGYT

v_call: TRBV7-9
j_call: TRBJ2-3
cdr3_length: 14
cdr3_aa: ASSLAGSSPPDTQY

v_call: TRBV6-5
j_call: TRBJ2-3
cdr3_length: 14
cdr3_aa: ASSYDLGTSFDTQY

v_call: TRBV2
j_call: TRBJ2-1
cdr3_length: 13
cdr3_aa: ASTQGAGSYNEQF